The text below deals with one T cell receptor beta chain. The specificity of this receptor is unknown. No much larger clone is present one base from it, and per-base qualities are unavailable. From its cysteine to its phenylalanine, the CDR3 spans 14 amino acids. CDR3 DNA only is kept here, 42 bases in frame from base 1. Trimming costs V 2 bases and J 1 base, and their ends lie 8 bases apart. As encoded in the germline V gene, CDR1 is MDHEN while CDR2 is SYDVKM. The data originate from a study of molecular identifiers for immune sequencing clone quantification (dated by TCRdb to the late 2010s). About the full investigation: For a replicate experiment, the RNA from either about 20,000 or 100,000 naive CD8 T cells was divided into five aliquots, and four of those aliquots went on to sequencing. This methods study benchmarked molecular-identifier clustering-based TCR repertoire sequencing (MIDCIRS) and TCR RNA copy counting, using CD8 T cells to do so.

Overall study outcomes, separate from this receptor: The naive libraries included spiked-in Jurkat TCR RNA (around 9 copies' worth), and this RNA is not part of the donor repertoire. Highly expanded clone sizes could be underestimated because identical TCR molecules may share a barcode. Clones above 20 RNA copies held over 98% of molecules in CMV-specific effector cells but under 1% in naive cells. A single cell's worth of spiked-in Jurkat TCR RNA was reported detectable even among around 970,000 naive CD8 T cells. When barcode sub-clustering was left out, chimeric consensus sequences inflated TCR diversity, with chimeras reaching as high as 47%. Modeling indicated approximately 3.1 TCR RNA copies recovered per cell, compared with 9 to 10 by digital PCR, which implies a capture efficiency of approximately 30%.

Receptor libraries were prepared by PCR. Sequencer: Illumina HiSeq 4000. Bulk TCR libraries were generated as previously described, with the TCR primers listed in Table S5 used. Purification of total RNA was performed with the Qiagen AllPrep DNA/RNA kit. Before any analysis, reads coming from multiple sequencing runs of the same library were combined into one pool. The study's processing was this. Reads were retained only if their TCR constant sequence matched exactly, and those retained reads were trimmed to 150 nt and grouped according to their 12-nt molecular barcodes. Reads within each barcode group were sub-clustered using a 15% Levenshtein threshold, and quality-weighted consensus sequences were constructed for each RNA molecule. Non-functional sequences were filtered out, along with any lower-count sequence sitting one edit away from another sequence. Based on fitting two negative binomial distributions, any barcode sub-cluster with under 20% of the maximum read count was discarded. TCRdb redid the processing of the public reads, applying fastp at Q25 and MiXCR, and retained in-frame beta chains. Records with the same CDR3 protein are collapsed into one entry carrying the most frequent genes and DNA. TCRdb assigned the V and J calls; the authors' analysis was not used. This sample holds approximately 90,000 distinct CDR3 sequences; over 20% were observed only once. The ten most abundant clones make up 1.1% of the sample.

Libraries of naive CD8 T cells were built from anywhere between roughly 17,000 and 1,000,000 sorted cells, with 10%, 30% or 50% of the purified RNA used. Naive CD8 T cells were FACS-sorted as CD8+CD4-CCR7+CD45RA+ on a BD FACSAria II into RLT Plus buffer. To test detection sensitivity, Jurkat RNA equivalent to more than 9 TCR copies was spiked into samples of about 19,000-1,000,000 naive CD8 T cells. CD8 T cells were enriched using RosetteSep CD8+ T Cell Enrichment Cocktail and Ficoll-Paque, and the enriched cells then underwent ACK red cell lysis. The clonotype was recovered from a human donor in good health. Some libraries in this study had Jurkat cell RNA spiked in. The sample taken for sequencing was naive CD8+ T cells from blood, with Jurkat cell RNA spiked in. The sample's cell subset or site label, decoded: FACS-sorted CD8+CD4-CCR7+CD45RA+ naive T cells. The chain links TRBV28 with TRBJ2-5; the D gene is not confidently resolved. The bases read TGTGCCAGCAGTTTAGTTTCCAGCCAAGAGACCCAGTACTTC. This translates into CASSLVSSQETQYF.